Below are 20 T cell receptor beta chains sequenced from a single sample in a study of early T cells in non-severe SARS-CoV-2 infection. TCRdb itself ran the 5' RACE reads through MiXCR, one entry per CDR3 protein. The data contain under 70,000 distinct CDR3 sequences, roughly 10% of them singletons. The material sequenced was whole blood. Receptor source: an adult who was a healthcare worker with PCR-confirmed SARS-CoV-2 infection or an uninfected control (not recorded which).

This chain joins TRBV12-3 or TRBV12-4 and TRBJ1-1; TRBD1 is a possible D gene (6 bases). CDR3 size: 14 residues. Trimming took 8 bases from V and 0 from J, leaving 13 bases between them. CDR3 region: CASGPGQLNTEAFF. CDR3 DNA sequence: TGTGCCAGCGGCCCAGGACAGTTGAACACTGAAGCTTTCTTT.

This clonotype appeared many times. V and J are TRBV6-1 and TRBJ1-5, with D unresolved. Germline CDR1 is MNHNS and CDR2 is SASEGT. The V and J ends lost 0 bases and 1 base respectively, with 4 bases between them. The CDR3 sequence is 14 residues long. CDR3 in DNA: TGTGCCAGCAGTGAAGCTCCAAGCAATCAGCCCCAGCATTTT. Translation: CASSEAPSNQPQHF.

The chain carries TRBV7-2 and TRBJ2-1; weak D call: TRBD2 (6 bases). V was trimmed by 4 bases and J by 9 bases, leaving 7 bases between them. Germline V CDR1 and CDR2: SGHTA, FQGNSA. CDR3 size: 11 residues. The CDR3 sequence: CASSSGVEQFF. CDR3 bases: TGTGCCAGCAGCTCGGGAGTTGAGCAGTTCTTC.

This clonotype has ten or more counts. V and J are TRBV20-1 and TRBJ2-1, with 11 bases that match TRBD2. J was trimmed by 5 bases and V by 2 bases; bases with no gene match: 5. The CDR3 is made up of 15 amino acids. Germline assignment: CDR1 DFQATT and CDR2 SNEGSKA (reference sequence). CDR3 sequence reads: CSARLLAGVHNEQFF. DNA of the CDR3: TGCAGTGCTAGACTACTAGCGGGAGTCCACAATGAGCAGTTCTTC.

In its sample, this clonotype was seen many times. This chain connects TRBV20-1 to TRBJ2-4; 9 bases align to TRBD2. Germline CDR1 and CDR2: DFQATT and SNEGSKA (reference sequence). This CDR3 comprises 16 residues. The trim removed 6 bases at V and 8 bases at J, leaving 17 bases unmatched. CDR3 in amino acids: CSARDSSGGPRDIQYF. The DNA for the CDR3 is TGCAGTGCCCGTGATAGTAGCGGGGGCCCCAGAGACATTCAGTACTTC.

This chain links TRBV29-1 with TRBJ1-1; D is uncertain. Per germline, CDR1 SQVTM and CDR2 ANQGSEA. CDR3 size: 12 residues. Trimming cost V 6 bases and J 10 bases, with 18 bases left between them. The CDR3 DNA follows: TGCAGCGTGGCCGCAGGCCCCACGAGAGCTTTCTTT. Translated: CSVAAGPTRAFF.

This sequence joins TRBV6-5 and TRBJ2-1; 11 nucleotides line up with TRBD2. CDR3 size: 15 residues. The trim removed 6 bases at V and 8 bases at J, leaving 9 bases unmatched. Germline lookup yields CDR1 MNHEY and CDR2 SVGAGI. The CDR3 nucleotides are TGTGCCAGCAGCTCCCCTACTAGCGGGAGCTATGAGCAGTTCTTC. The encoded protein is CASSSPTSGSYEQFF.

This clonotype was recorded many times. The CDR3 sequence: CASSLGQGLQPQHF. CDR3 nucleotides: TGTGCCAGCAGCTTAGGGCAGGGCCTTCAGCCCCAGCATTTT. The chain is built from TRBV7-2 and TRBJ1-5; maybe TRBD1 (5 bases). Germline CDR1 SGHTA, CDR2 FQGNSA. V dropped 1 base and J dropped 6 bases, with 10 bases sitting between them. This CDR3 is built from 14 residues.

This clonotype came up many times. This chain links TRBV29-1 with TRBJ2-7, with a possible D match to TRBD1 (6 bases). CDR1 and CDR2 (germline): SQVTM, ANQGSEA. With 3 bases removed from V and 2 bases from J, the gap between germline ends came to 14 bases. The CDR3 is 14 residues long. The CDR3 spells CSVEGAGDTYEQYF. DNA of the CDR3: TGCAGCGTTGAGGGGGCAGGAGACACCTACGAGCAGTACTTC.

The sample holds a few counts of this clonotype. V and J are TRBV11-2 and TRBJ2-2; possible D gene TRBD2, 6 bases. The germline CDR1 and CDR2 sequences are SGHAT and FQNNGV. V was pared by 7 bases and J by 1 base, with 13 bases between. The CDR3 sequence is 15 residues long. CDR3 loop: CASTPLRGNTGELFF. The CDR3, as DNA: TGTGCCAGCACTCCTTTGCGGGGGAACACCGGGGAGCTGTTTTTT.

The chain recombines TRBV10-3 with TRBJ2-7; possibly TRBD2 for D (5 bases). V shed 0 bases and J shed 6 bases, with 9 bases lying between them. Germline V CDR1 and CDR2: ENHRY, SYGVKD. This CDR3 is 13 amino acids long. DNA for the CDR3: TGTGCCATCAGTGAGTCGACCAGCGGCGAGCAGTACTTC. Translated, it gives CAISESTSGEQYF.

This clonotype has just a few counts. The gene calls are TRBV6-5 and TRBJ2-1; D may be TRBD1 (5 bases). The CDR3 is 14 residues long. Germline lookup yields CDR1 MNHEY and CDR2 SVGAGI. V shed 6 bases and J shed 9 bases, with 18 bases lying between them. The CDR3 reads CASSMSPWGPEQFF. The CDR3 coding sequence is TGTGCCAGCAGCATGAGCCCTTGGGGCCCTGAGCAGTTCTTC.

This clonotype was detected many times. In DNA form, the CDR3 reads TGTGCCAGCAGTTTTACACTTCAGGGGGTACGCGAGCAGTTCTTC. Translating gives CASSFTLQGVREQFF. This chain joins TRBV7-9 and TRBJ2-1; TRBD1 aligns across 7 bases. The germline CDR1 and CDR2 sequences are SEHNR and FQNEAQ (reference sequence). The V gene end was trimmed by 6 bases and the J gene end by 10 bases; junction bases not matched to a gene: 15. The CDR3 spans 15 residues.

The gene calls are TRBV6-6 and TRBJ2-1, with D possibly being TRBD2 (6 bases). The CDR3 length is 16 residues. Germline CDR1 and CDR2: MNHNY and SVGAGI (reference sequence). The V and J ends lost 2 bases and 8 bases respectively, with 19 bases between them. DNA of the CDR3: TGTGCCAGCAGTTACCGATTTGGGGCAGGGAGGCATGAGCAGTTCTTC. Protein product: CASSYRFGAGRHEQFF.

This clonotype has a count of ten or more. A junction boundary mismatches the germline segment, possibly from a read error. V and J are TRBV3-1 and TRBJ2-7; 7 nucleotides match TRBD2. Germline assignment: CDR1 LGHDT and CDR2 YNNKEL (reference sequence). This CDR3 has 14 amino acids. Here the CDR3 DNA reads TGTGCCAGCAGCCCCGCGACTAGCTCCTTCGAGCAGTACTTC. Translating it yields CASSPATSSFEQYF.

The chain couples TRBV7-9 to TRBJ1-1, with D uncertain. The CDR3 is 11 residues long. Germline values: CDR1 SEHNR, CDR2 FQNEAQ (reference sequence). V lost 7 bases and J 6 bases, leaving 9 bases between the germline ends. The CDR3 DNA reads as TGTGCCAGCACCCCTCCTCCTGAAGCTTTCTTT. Translated: CASTPPPEAFF.

At least ten counts were recorded for this clonotype. The genes are TRBV24-1 and TRBJ2-3; weak D call: TRBD2 (5 bases). Germline V gives CDR1 KGHDR, CDR2 SFDVKD. The V end was cut by 6 bases, the J end by 3 bases, with 12 bases between. This CDR3 region has 14 residues. The CDR3 sequence: CATSPGSGTDTQYF. The CDR3 DNA follows: TGTGCCACCAGTCCGGGGTCGGGGACAGATACGCAGTATTTT.

A few counts support this clonotype. V is TRBV20-1 and J is TRBJ2-1, with D perhaps matching TRBD2 (5 bases). Trimming left V 5 bases short and J 9 bases short, with 14 bases between. Germline V gives CDR1 DFQATT, CDR2 SNEGSKA (reference sequence). CDR3 length equals 12 residues. The CDR3 protein is CSAQEDTGEQFF. The CDR3 DNA reads as TGCAGTGCTCAGGAGGATACGGGTGAGCAGTTCTTC.

Many counts were recorded for this clonotype. The chain joins TRBV5-1 to TRBJ2-6, with D possibly being TRBD2 (6 bases). V lost 5 bases and J 0 bases, leaving 24 bases between the germline ends. Per germline, CDR1 SGHRS and CDR2 YFSETQ. The CDR3 spans 20 residues. The CDR3 here is CASSSGGGGGSGSGANVLTF. CDR3 DNA: TGCGCCAGCAGTTCCGGAGGTGGGGGAGGATCGGGCTCTGGGGCCAACGTCCTGACTTTC.

The V and J genes are TRBV4-1 and TRBJ2-3; D is possibly TRBD2 (6 bases). Trimming left V 0 bases short and J 0 bases short, with 13 bases between. The germline CDR1 and CDR2 sequences are MGHRA and YSYEKL. CDR3 length: 17 residues. CDR3 DNA: TGCGCCAGCAGCCAAGATAGGGGCGGGGCTAGCACAGATACGCAGTATTTT. This translates into CASSQDRGGASTDTQYF.